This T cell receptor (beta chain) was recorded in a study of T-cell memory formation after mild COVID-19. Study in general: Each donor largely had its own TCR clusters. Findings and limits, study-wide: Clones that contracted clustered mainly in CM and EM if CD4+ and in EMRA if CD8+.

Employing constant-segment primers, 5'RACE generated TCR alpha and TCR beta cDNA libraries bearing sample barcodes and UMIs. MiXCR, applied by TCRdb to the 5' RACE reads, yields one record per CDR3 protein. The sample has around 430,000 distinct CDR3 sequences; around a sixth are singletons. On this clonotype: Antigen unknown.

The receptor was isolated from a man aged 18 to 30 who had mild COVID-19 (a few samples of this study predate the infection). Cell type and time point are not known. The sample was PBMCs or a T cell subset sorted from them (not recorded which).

CDR3 region: CASSPTLGIEAFF. In nucleotides, the CDR3 is TGTGCCAGCAGCCCCACCCTAGGGATTGAAGCTTTCTTT. The J gene is TRBJ1-1, the V gene TRBV11-2; D unclear. Between the trimmed V and J ends, which lost 5 bases and 7 bases, there was a span of 14 bases. The CDR3 runs 13 residues. Germline V gene sequence: CDR1 SGHAT, CDR2 FQNNGV.